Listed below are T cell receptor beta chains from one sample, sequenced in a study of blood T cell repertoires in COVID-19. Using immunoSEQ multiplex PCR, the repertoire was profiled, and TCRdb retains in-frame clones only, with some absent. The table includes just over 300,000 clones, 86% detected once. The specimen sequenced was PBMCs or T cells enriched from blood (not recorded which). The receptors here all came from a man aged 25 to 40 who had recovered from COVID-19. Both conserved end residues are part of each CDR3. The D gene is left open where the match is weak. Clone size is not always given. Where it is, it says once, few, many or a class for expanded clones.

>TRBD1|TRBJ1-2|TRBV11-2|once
CASSSLPGQKDYGYTF
TGTGCCAGCAGCTCATTACCGGGACAGAAAGACTATGGCTACACCTTC
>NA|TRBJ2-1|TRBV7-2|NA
CASSSQTANSYNEQFF
TGTGCCAGCAGCTCACAGACCGCAAACTCCTACAATGAGCAGTTCTTC
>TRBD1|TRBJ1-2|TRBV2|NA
CASSGAGTGHYGYTF
TGTGCCAGCAGTGGGGCCGGGACAGGGCACTATGGCTACACCTTC
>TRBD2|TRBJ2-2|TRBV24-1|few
CATSDLGRLAGDTGELFF
TGTGCCACCAGTGATTTGGGTCGTCTAGCGGGGGACACCGGGGAGCTGTTTTTT
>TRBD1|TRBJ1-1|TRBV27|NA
CASSARGQGTEAFF
TGTGCCAGCAGTGCCAGGGGGCAGGGGACTGAAGCTTTCTTT
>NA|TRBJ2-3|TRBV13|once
CASSFRQALHTDTQYF
TGTGCCAGCAGCTTCCGACAGGCCCTCCACACAGATACGCAGTATTTT
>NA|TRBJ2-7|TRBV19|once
CASSSRHLYEQYF
TGTGCCAGTAGTTCGAGACACCTCTACGAGCAGTACTTC
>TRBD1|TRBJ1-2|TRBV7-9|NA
CASSLDRANGYTF
TGTGCCAGCAGCCTCGACAGGGCTAATGGCTACACCTTC
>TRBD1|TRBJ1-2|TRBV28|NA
CASSLTSGGDSYGYTF
TGTGCCAGCAGTTTAACGTCCGGCGGGGACAGCTATGGCTACACCTTC
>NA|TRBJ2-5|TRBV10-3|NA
CAISVPRNDAGRVQETQYF
TGTGCCATCAGTGTCCCGCGAAACGACGCAGGCAGGGTACAAGAGACCCAGTACTTC
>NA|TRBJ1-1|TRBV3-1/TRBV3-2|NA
CASSQGTAFTTEAFF
TGTGCCAGCAGCCAAGGGACAGCCTTCACCACTGAAGCTTTCTTT
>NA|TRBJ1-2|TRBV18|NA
CASSPRGYGYTF
TGTGCCAGCTCACCACGAGGCTATGGCTACACCTTC
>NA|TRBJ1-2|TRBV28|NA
CATVPGVSYGYTF
TGTGCCACCGTTCCAGGGGTTAGCTATGGCTACACCTTC
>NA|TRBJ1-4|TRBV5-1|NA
CATREPGNEKLFF
TGCGCCACCAGGGAGCCCGGGAATGAAAAACTGTTTTTT
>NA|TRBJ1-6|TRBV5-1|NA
CASSPREGRTLHF
TGCGCCAGCAGCCCGAGGGAGGGGAGGACCCTCCACTTT
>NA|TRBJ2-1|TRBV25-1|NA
CASSESLLDEQFF
TGTGCCAGCAGTGAATCCCTCCTTGATGAGCAGTTCTTC
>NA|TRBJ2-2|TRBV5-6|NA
CASSLSTRGWAGELFF
TGTGCCAGCAGCTTATCTACCAGGGGTTGGGCCGGGGAGCTGTTTTTT
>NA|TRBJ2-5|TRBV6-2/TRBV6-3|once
CASSSNPDSQETQYF
TGTGCCAGCAGTTCGAACCCGGACAGCCAAGAGACCCAGTACTTC
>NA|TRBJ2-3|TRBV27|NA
CASSLVSTTDTQYF
TGTGCCAGCAGTTTAGTCTCAACTACAGATACGCAGTATTTT
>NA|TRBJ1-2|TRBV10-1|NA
CASSEFRGPYGYTF
TGCGCCAGCAGTGAGTTTAGGGGTCCCTATGGCTACACCTTC
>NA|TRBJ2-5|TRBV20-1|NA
CSASGEETQYF
TGCAGTGCTAGCGGGGAGGAGACCCAGTACTTC
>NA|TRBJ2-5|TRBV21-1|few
CASSRGPHETQYF
TGTGCCAGCAGCAGGGGCCCCCATGAGACCCAGTACTTC
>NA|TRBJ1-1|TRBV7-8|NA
CASSRGSRMLNTEAFF
TGTGCCAGCAGCCGAGGAAGTAGAATGCTGAACACTGAAGCTTTCTTT
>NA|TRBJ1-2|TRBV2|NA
CASSNAVLYGYTF
TGTGCCAGCAGTAATGCAGTCCTCTATGGCTACACCTTC
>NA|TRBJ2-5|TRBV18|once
CASSYGGSRQETQYF
TGTGCCAGCTCATATGGGGGGAGCCGACAAGAGACCCAGTACTTC
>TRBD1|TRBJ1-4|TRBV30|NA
CAWGQGSPATNEKLFF
TGTGCCTGGGGACAGGGATCCCCGGCAACTAATGAAAAACTGTTTTTT
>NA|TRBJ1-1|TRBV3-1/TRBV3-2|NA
CASSPPSQGLNTEAFF
TGTGCCAGCAGCCCCCCTAGTCAGGGCTTGAACACTGAAGCTTTCTTT
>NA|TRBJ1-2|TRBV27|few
CASSSLDSPWGGYTF
TGTGCCAGCAGTTCCTTAGACTCACCCTGGGGCGGCTACACCTTC
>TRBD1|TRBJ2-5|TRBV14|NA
CASSQEVRGKETQYF
TGTGCCAGCAGCCAAGAAGTCAGGGGGAAAGAGACCCAGTACTTC
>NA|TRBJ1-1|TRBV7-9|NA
CASSPGKGRTEAFF
TGTGCCAGCAGCCCAGGTAAGGGGCGCACTGAAGCTTTCTTT
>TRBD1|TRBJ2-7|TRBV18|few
CASSKSPTGTGTYEQYF
TGTGCCAGCTCAAAAAGTCCAACCGGGACAGGTACCTACGAGCAGTACTTC
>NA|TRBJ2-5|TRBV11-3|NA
CASTLPGDGQETQYF
TGTGCCAGCACCCTACCGGGGGACGGTCAAGAGACCCAGTACTTC
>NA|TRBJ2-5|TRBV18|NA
CASQGLGTQYF
TGTGCCAGCCAGGGGCTCGGGACCCAGTACTTC
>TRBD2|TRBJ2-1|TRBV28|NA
CASSFYHSGGYRNEQFF
TGTGCCAGCAGTTTTTACCATAGCGGGGGCTACCGCAATGAGCAGTTCTTC
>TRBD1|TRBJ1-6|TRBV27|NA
CASSEGIIGTGQSPLHF
TGTGCCAGCAGTGAGGGGATTATTGGGACAGGGCAATCACCCCTCCACTTT
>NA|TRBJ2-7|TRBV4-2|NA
CASSQDLRGSYEQYF
TGTGCCAGCAGCCAAGATCTTCGGGGTTCCTACGAGCAGTACTTC
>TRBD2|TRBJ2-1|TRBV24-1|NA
CATSAGLAGVNEQFF
TGTGCCACCAGCGCGGGACTAGCGGGAGTGAATGAGCAGTTCTTC
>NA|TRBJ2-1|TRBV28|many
CASSLSLLGGPSSYNEQFF
TGTGCCAGCAGTTTATCCCTCCTAGGAGGCCCCAGCTCCTACAATGAGCAGTTCTTC
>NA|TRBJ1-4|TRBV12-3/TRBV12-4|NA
CASTHRNEKLFF
TGTGCCAGCACGCACAGAAATGAAAAACTGTTTTTT
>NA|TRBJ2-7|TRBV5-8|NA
CASRPTGAARASSYEQYF
TGTGCCAGCAGACCGACAGGAGCCGCTAGGGCTAGCTCCTACGAGCAGTACTTC
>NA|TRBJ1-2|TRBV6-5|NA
CASSYAGTNYGYTF
TGTGCCAGCAGTTACGCCGGGACTAACTATGGCTACACCTTC
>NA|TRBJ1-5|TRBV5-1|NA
CASSLGDGQYSNQPQHF
TGCGCCAGCAGCTTGGGGGATGGACAGTATAGCAATCAGCCCCAGCATTTT
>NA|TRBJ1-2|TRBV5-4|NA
CASSFEGFYGYTF
TGTGCCAGCAGCTTTGAGGGATTCTATGGCTACACCTTC
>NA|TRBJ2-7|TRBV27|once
CASAEKGYYEQYF
TGTGCCAGCGCTGAAAAGGGGTACTACGAGCAGTACTTC
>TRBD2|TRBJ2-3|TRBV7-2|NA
CASSQRDRDTQYF
TGTGCCAGCAGCCAGCGGGATCGGGATACGCAGTATTTT
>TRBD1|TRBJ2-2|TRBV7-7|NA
CASSLTGVGTGELFF
TGTGCTAGCAGCTTGACAGGGGTGGGCACCGGGGAGCTGTTTTTT
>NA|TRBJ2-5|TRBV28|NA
CASTPWGQVETQYF
TGTGCCAGCACCCCATGGGGACAAGTGGAGACCCAGTACTTC